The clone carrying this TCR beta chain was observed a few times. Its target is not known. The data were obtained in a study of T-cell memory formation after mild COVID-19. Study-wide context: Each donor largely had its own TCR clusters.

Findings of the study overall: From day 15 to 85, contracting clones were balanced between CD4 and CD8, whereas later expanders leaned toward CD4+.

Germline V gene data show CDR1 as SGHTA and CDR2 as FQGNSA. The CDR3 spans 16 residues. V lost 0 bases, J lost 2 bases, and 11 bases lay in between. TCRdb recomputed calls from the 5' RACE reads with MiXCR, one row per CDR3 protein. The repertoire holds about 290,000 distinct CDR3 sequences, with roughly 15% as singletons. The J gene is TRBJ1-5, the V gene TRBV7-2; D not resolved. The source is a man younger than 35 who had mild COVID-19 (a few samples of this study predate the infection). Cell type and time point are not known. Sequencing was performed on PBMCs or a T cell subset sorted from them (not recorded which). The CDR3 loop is CASSLAPRFGNQPQHF. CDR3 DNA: TGTGCCAGCAGCTTAGCGCCCAGGTTCGGCAATCAGCCCCAGCATTTT.